The 2 T cell receptor beta chains presented below share a single source sample, sequenced in a study of T cell responses to AZD1222 COVID-19 vaccine. Clones were sequenced by immunoSEQ multiplex PCR, and TCRdb holds only the in-frame ones, with some missing. The table shows 95,000 to 150,000 clones, with 90% occurring only once. Material: peripheral blood, obtained on day 0 of MenACWY control vaccination. The origin of the receptors is an adult in good health.

The gene calls are TRBV5-1 and TRBJ2-6; possible D gene TRBD1, 5 bases. The germline V and J ends were trimmed by 0 bases and 2 bases, with 6 bases remaining between them. There are 15 residues in the CDR3. CDR1 is SGHRS and CDR2 is YFSETQ in the germline V gene. CDR3 amino acids: CASSLGGPGANVLTF. CDR3 coding DNA: TGCGCCAGCAGCTTGGGGGGCCCTGGGGCCAACGTCCTGACTTTC.

The chain recombines TRBV6-1 with TRBJ2-3; no definite D call. Germline V gene data show CDR1 as MNHNS and CDR2 as SASEGT. The CDR3 contains 16 residues. The germline V and J ends were trimmed by 2 bases and 1 base, with 13 bases remaining between them. In DNA, the CDR3 is TGTGCCAGCAGTGAAACGCGAGCGTTCCGCACAGATACGCAGTATTTT. This codes for CASSETRAFRTDTQYF.